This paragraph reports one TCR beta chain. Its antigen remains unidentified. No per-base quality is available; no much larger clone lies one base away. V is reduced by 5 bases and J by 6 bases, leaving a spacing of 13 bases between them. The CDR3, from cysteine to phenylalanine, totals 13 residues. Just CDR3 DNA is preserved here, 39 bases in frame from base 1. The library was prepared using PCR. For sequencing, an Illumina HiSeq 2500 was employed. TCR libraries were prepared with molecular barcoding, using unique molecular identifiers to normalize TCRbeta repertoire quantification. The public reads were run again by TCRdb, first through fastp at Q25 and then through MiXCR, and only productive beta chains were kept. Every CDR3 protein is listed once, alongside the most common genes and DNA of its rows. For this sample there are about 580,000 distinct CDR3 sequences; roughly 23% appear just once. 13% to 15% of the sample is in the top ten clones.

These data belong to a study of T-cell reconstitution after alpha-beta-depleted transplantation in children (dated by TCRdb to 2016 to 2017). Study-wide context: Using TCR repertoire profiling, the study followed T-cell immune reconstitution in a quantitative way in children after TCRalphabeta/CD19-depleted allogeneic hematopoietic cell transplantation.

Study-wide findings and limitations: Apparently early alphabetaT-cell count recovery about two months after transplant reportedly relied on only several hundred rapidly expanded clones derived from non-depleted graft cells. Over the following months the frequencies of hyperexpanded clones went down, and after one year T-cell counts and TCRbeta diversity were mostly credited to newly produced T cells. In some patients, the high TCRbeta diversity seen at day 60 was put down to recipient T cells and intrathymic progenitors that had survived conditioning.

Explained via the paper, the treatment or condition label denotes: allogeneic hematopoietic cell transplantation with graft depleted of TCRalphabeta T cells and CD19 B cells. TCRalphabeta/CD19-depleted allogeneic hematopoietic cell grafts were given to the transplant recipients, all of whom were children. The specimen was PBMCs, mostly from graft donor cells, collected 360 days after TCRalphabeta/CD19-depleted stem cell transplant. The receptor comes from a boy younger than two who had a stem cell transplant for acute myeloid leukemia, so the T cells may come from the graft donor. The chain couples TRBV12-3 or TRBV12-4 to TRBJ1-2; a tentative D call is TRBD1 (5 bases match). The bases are TGTGCCAGCAGTCCGGGACGGTCTAATGGCTACACCTTC. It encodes CASSPGRSNGYTF.